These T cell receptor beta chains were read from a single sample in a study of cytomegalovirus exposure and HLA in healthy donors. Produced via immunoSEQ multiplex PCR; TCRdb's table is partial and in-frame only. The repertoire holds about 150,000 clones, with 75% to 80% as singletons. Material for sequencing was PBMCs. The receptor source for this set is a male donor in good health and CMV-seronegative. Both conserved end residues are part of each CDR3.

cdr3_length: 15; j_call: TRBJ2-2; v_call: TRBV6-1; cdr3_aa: CASSGVAGFTGELFF
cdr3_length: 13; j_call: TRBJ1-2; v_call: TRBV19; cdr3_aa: CAIRQGNWDGYTF
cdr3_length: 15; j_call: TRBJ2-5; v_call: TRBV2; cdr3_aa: CASRSRTSGQETQYF
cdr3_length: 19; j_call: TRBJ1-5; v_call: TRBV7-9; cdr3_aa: CASSLNPPPESYSNQPQHF
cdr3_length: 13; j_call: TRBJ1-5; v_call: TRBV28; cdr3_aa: CASRGSLNQPQHF
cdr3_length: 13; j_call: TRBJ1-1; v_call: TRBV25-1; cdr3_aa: CASSDRRNTEAFF
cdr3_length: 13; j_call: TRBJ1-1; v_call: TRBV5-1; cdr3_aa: CASSAAQGTEAFF
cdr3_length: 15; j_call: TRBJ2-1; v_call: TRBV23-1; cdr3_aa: CASSPRDRGGNEQFF
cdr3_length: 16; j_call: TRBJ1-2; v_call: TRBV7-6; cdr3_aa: CASSPTHRANNYGYTF
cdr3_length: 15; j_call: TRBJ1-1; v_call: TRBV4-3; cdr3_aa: CASSPRTGTNTEAFF
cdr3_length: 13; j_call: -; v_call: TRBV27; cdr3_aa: CASGLAGFSEQYF
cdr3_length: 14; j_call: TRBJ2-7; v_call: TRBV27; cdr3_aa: CASKGTPLSYEQYF
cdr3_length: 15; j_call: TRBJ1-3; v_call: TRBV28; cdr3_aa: CASSTIGGGGNTIYF
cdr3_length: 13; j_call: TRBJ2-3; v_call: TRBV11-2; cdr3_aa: CARGTDSTDTQYF
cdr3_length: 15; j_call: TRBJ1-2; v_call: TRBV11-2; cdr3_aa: CASSLSREANYGYTF
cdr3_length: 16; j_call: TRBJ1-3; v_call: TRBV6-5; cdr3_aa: CASSFGTGRSGNTIYF
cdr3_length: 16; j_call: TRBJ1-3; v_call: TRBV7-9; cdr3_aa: CASSLALRVYGNTIYF
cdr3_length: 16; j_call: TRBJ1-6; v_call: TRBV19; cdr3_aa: CASSIQGTVLNSPLHF
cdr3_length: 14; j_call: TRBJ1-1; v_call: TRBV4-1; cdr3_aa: CASSQEKRQAPMVF
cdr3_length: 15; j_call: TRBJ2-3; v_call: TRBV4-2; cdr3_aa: CASSLTSGYTDTQYF
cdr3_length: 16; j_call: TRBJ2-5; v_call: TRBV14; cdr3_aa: CASSQRAGGIQETQYF
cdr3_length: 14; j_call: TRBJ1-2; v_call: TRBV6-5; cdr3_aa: CASSDRQTNYGYTF
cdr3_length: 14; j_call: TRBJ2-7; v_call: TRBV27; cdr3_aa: CASSLQGPSYEQYF
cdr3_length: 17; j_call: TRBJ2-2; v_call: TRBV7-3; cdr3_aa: CASSSNQGGRNTGELFF
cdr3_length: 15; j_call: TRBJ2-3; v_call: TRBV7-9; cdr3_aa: CASSFQRGGTDTQYF
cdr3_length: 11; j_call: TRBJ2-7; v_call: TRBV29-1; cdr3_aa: CSGGTDYEQYF
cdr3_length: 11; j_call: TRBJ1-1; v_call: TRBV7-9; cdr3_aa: CSSSVGSQAFF
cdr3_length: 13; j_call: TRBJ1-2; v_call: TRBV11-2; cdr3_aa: CASSLARDYGYTF
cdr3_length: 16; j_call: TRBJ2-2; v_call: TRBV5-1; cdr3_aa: CASSLWTSGSTGELFF
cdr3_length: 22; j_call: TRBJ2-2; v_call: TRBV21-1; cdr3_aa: CASSKGPSFRDRSPRKTGELFF
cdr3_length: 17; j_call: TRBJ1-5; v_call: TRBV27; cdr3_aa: CASSISFVGLGNQPQHF
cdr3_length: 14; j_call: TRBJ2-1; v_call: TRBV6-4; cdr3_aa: CASSEGGAGNEQFF
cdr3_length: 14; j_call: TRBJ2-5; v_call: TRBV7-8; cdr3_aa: CASSFSGLQETQYF
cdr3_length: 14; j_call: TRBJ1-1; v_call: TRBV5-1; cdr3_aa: CASSSTGLNTEAFF
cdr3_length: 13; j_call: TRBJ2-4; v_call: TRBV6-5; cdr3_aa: CASSFDARDIQYF
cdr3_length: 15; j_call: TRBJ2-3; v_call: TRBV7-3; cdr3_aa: CASSSLTGRTDTQYF
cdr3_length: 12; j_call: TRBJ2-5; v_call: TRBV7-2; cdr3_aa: CASSLVAETQYF
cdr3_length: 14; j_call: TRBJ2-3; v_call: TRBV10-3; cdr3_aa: CAISDGRGTDTQYF
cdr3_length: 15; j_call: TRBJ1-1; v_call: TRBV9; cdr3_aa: CASSVAPDSNTEAFF
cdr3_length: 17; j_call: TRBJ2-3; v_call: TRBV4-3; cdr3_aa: CASSQAPGLSGTDTQYF
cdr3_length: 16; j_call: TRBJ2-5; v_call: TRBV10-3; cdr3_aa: CAISRTGGLGQETQYF
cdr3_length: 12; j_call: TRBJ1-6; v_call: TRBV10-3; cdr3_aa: CAIAQGNSPLHF
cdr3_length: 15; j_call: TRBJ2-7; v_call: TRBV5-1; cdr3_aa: CASSLFAGGPYEQYF
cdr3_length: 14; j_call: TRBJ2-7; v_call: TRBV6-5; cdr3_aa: CASRRQGPNGEQYF
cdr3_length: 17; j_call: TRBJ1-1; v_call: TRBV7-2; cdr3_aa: CASSLGTVTRVNTEAFF
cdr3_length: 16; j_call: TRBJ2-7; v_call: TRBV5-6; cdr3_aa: CASSLMLAGGPGEQYF
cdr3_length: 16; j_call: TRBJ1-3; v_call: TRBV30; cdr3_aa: CAWSVQLRTPGNTIYF
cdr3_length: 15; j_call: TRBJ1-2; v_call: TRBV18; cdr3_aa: CASSPRQAINYGYTF